Presented here are 14 T cell receptor beta chains from one specimen sequenced in a study of cytomegalovirus exposure and HLA in healthy donors. Primers: 60 Vbeta forward and 13 Jbeta reverse. Assay: immunoSEQ multiplex PCR; the TCRdb copy retains only in-frame clones and omits some. The sample includes 90,000 to 150,000 clones. Sequencing used PBMCs. All receptors come from a man aged 18 to 35 in good health and CMV-seronegative.

The chain couples TRBV28 to TRBJ1-2; TRBD1 matches 8 bases. Germline V gives CDR1 MDHEN, CDR2 SYDVKM. CDR3 length equals 15 residues. Trimming at V came to 7 bases and at J to 2 bases, leaving 9 bases not matched to a gene. CDR3 in amino acids: CASILFQGANYGYTF. CDR3 DNA: TGTGCCAGCATCCTTTTTCAGGGGGCGAACTATGGCTACACCTTC.

The CDR3 spells CASSDDYGRSYEQYF. CDR3 DNA: TGTGCCAGCAGTGACGACTATGGACGGTCCTACGAGCAGTACTTC. The V gene is TRBV25-1, the J gene TRBJ2-7, with D possibly TRBD2 on 5 matching bases. Trimming stripped 3 bases from V and 1 base from J, with 13 bases between. The V gene's germline CDR1 is MGHDK and CDR2 SYGVNS. This CDR3 contains 15 residues.

V and J are TRBV5-5 and TRBJ1-1; D remains ambiguous. Germline V gene sequence: CDR1 SGHKS, CDR2 YYEKEE (reference sequence). The CDR3 contains 13 residues. Trimming shortened V by 4 bases and J by 3 bases, and 10 bases separated the two germline ends. CDR3 region: CASSPPSDTEAFF. CDR3 DNA sequence: TGTGCCAGCAGCCCCCCCTCCGACACTGAAGCTTTCTTT.

J is TRBJ2-7 and V is TRBV9, with D unresolved. This CDR3 spans 12 amino acids. V shed 4 bases and J shed 0 bases, with 5 bases lying between them. Germline V CDR1 and CDR2: SGDLS, YYNGEE. Here the CDR3 DNA reads TGTGCCAGCAGCCCTAACTCCTACGAGCAGTACTTC. The encoded protein is CASSPNSYEQYF.

This chain joins TRBV11-3 and TRBJ1-1; 7 bases line up with TRBD1. The CDR3 covers 15 residues. Germline V gene data show CDR1 as SGHNT and CDR2 as YENEEA. With V trimmed by 4 bases and J by 0 bases, 5 bases remained unmatched. This chain's CDR3 is CASSSRQGLNTEAFF. CDR3 nucleotides: TGTGCCAGCAGCTCTCGACAGGGCTTGAACACTGAAGCTTTCTTT.

The chain couples TRBV7-6 to TRBJ2-1, with 7 bases matching TRBD1. Germline CDR1 reads SGHVS; CDR2 reads FNYEAQ. The CDR3 contains 15 residues. J was trimmed by 7 bases and V by 2 bases; bases with no gene match: 8. The CDR3 nucleotides read TGTGCCAGCAGCTTAACAAGGGGGCTGGGAAATGAGCAGTTCTTC. Its protein product is CASSLTRGLGNEQFF.

The rearrangement joins TRBV19 to TRBJ2-7; D unclear. V dropped 6 bases and J dropped 0 bases, with 18 bases sitting between them. The germline V gene encodes CDR1 LNHDA and CDR2 SQIVND (reference sequence). The CDR3 sequence is 16 residues long. The CDR3 reads CASSEWISPLSYEQYF. Written as DNA, the CDR3 is TGTGCCAGTAGCGAATGGATTAGCCCTCTCTCCTACGAGCAGTACTTC.

The chain links TRBV18 to TRBJ1-5; D gene uncertain. CDR1 is KGHSH and CDR2 is LQKENI in the germline V gene. Between the trimmed V and J ends, which lost 1 base and 0 bases, there was a span of 7 bases. The CDR3 has 15 residues. CDR3 bases: TGTGCCAGCTCACCACGCGGAAATAGCAATCAGCCCCAGCATTTT. It codes for CASSPRGNSNQPQHF.

The chain employs TRBV30 and TRBJ2-3; TRBD2 might be the D (6 bases). Trimming pared 2 bases from V and 2 bases from J, leaving 11 bases between. Germline assignment: CDR1 GTSNPN and CDR2 SVGIG (reference sequence). CDR3 length: 14 amino acids. CDR3 coding DNA: TGTGCCTGGAGTTCCCCGGGAGTCACAGATACGCAGTATTTT. Translating gives CAWSSPGVTDTQYF.

This chain joins TRBV6-1 and TRBJ2-3; TRBD2 agrees at 14 bases. V was clipped by 4 bases and J by 4 bases; unmatched bases: 1. The CDR3 runs to 15 residues. Germline-derived CDR1 and CDR2 are MNHNS and SASEGT. The chain's CDR3 is CASSVTSGGADTQYF. CDR3 DNA: TGTGCCAGCAGTGTGACTAGCGGGGGGGCAGATACGCAGTATTTT.

The V call is TRBV28, the J call TRBJ1-2; 7 bases match TRBD1. The J segment lost 4 bases and the V segment lost 4 bases, leaving 6 bases of the junction unmatched. The CDR3 runs to 14 residues. Looked up from germline, CDR1 is MDHEN and CDR2 is SYDVKM. The CDR3 DNA reads as TGTGCCAGCAGTTCCCCCGCAGGGGGCTATGGCTACACCTTC. Its protein product is CASSSPAGGYGYTF.

The chain recombines TRBV6-6 with TRBJ1-5; no firm D call. Germline values: CDR1 MNHNY, CDR2 SVGAGI (reference sequence). The CDR3 length is 14 residues. V gave up 6 bases and J gave up 7 bases, with 16 bases separating them. CDR3 sequence reads: CASSLRREVQPQHF. CDR3 DNA sequence: TGTGCCAGCAGCCTGCGCCGGGAGGTCCAGCCCCAGCATTTT.

The rearrangement links TRBV11-3 to TRBJ2-2; 14 nucleotides line up with TRBD2. Germline V gene sequence: CDR1 SGHNT, CDR2 YENEEA. The CDR3 length is 18 residues. J lost 7 bases, V lost 5 bases, and 12 bases had no gene match. CDR3 residues: CASSAFSGTSGSLGELFF. For the CDR3, the DNA is TGTGCCAGCAGCGCCTTTAGCGGGACTAGCGGGAGTCTCGGGGAGCTGTTTTTT.

The chain links TRBV15 to TRBJ1-2, with D tentatively TRBD1 (6 bases). There are 15 residues in the CDR3. Germline CDR1 LNHNV, CDR2 YYDKDF (reference sequence). The germline V and J ends were trimmed by 4 bases and 2 bases, with 14 bases remaining between them. CDR3 nucleotide sequence: TGTGCCACCAGCATGGGAAAAGGGGGAAACTATGGCTACACCTTC. Protein: CATSMGKGGNYGYTF.